This T cell receptor beta chain is drawn from a study of a mutant IDH1 vaccine in newly diagnosed glioma. Time point reported: baseline, week 1 (first vaccination visit). Documented treatment: pre-vaccination baseline after standard-of-care therapy. The protocol was immunoSEQ multiplex PCR, while the TCRdb copy is restricted to in-frame clones and leaves out a portion. The data show around 33,000 clones, 70% to 90% seen once. The sample was PBMCs, taken from a glioma patient treated with radiotherapy, temozolomide or both. This sequence originates from a woman aged 35 to 49 with glioma.

The CDR3 DNA sequence: TGTGCCAGCCGACCCGGCGTACAGGATAGCAATCAGCCCCAGCATTTT. Translating it yields CASRPGVQDSNQPQHF. The rearrangement links TRBV2 to TRBJ1-5; weak D call: TRBD1 (5 bases). The ends were cut back, 8 bases at V and 0 bases at J, with 17 bases in the middle. Germline CDR1 is SNHLY and CDR2 is FYNNEI. This CDR3 has 16 amino acids.